Only a few counts were recorded for the clone carrying this T cell receptor beta chain. Its antigen is unknown. This entry belongs to a study of early T cells in non-severe SARS-CoV-2 infection. Background on the study: RNA in bulk from unsorted whole blood was sequenced, and chains were unpaired.

As part of library construction, unique molecular identifiers were attached to individual cDNA molecules. TCRdb processed the 5' RACE reads anew with MiXCR; each CDR3 protein has one entry. The sample consists of about 36,000 distinct CDR3 sequences, roughly 9.9% of them appearing once. V was shortened by 6 bases and J by 0 bases, with 8 bases between the two germline ends. This CDR3 region has 12 residues. The germline V gene encodes CDR1 DFQATT and CDR2 SNEGSKA (reference sequence). Study outcomes and limitations: Sequences matched to VDJdb favored anti-spike CD8 responses, while private and CD4 specificities were missed.

This sequence was found in an adult who was a healthcare worker with PCR-confirmed SARS-CoV-2 infection or an uninfected control (not recorded which). Sequencing was performed on whole blood. The chain recombines TRBV20-1 with TRBJ2-5; D unresolved. Here the CDR3 DNA reads TGCAGTGCCCAAAGCAACCAAGAGACCCAGTACTTC. Protein sequence: CSAQSNQETQYF.